This T cell receptor beta chain was obtained from a study of cytomegalovirus exposure and HLA in healthy donors. This CDR3 is built from 16 residues. Clones were sequenced by immunoSEQ multiplex PCR, and TCRdb holds only the in-frame ones, with some missing. Of about 82,000 clones detected, 85% to 95% appear once; the ten largest clones hold roughly 0.65%. This receptor was identified in a man aged 18 to 35 in good health and CMV-seronegative. The rearrangement links TRBV21-1 to TRBJ2-3; the listed D gene, TRBD1, was not tested against the DNA. TRBV21-1 corresponds to a pseudogene. Specimen: PBMCs. The CDR3 region has the DNA TGTGCCAGCAGCTCCCCCGGGACAGGGTCGCCAGATACGCAGTATTTT. The encoded protein is CASSSPGTGSPDTQYF.